Below, 8 T cell receptor beta chains from the same sample are listed, as sequenced in a study of human T cells and chemical hapten exposure. The sample's time point: pre-sensitization, week 0. Treatment of the sample: therapeutic diphenylcyclopropenone sensitization with weekly scalp DPC. Using its own MiXCR run on the RACE reads, TCRdb lists one record per CDR3 protein. The sample holds 55,000 to 75,000 distinct CDR3 sequences; 5.5% to 7.5% are singletons and the top ten take more than 1.5%. Specimen: whole blood, collected in connection with sensitization to the hapten diphenylcyclopropenone (DPC). The receptor source for this set is a woman in her 30s with alopecia areata. Some clones in this sample may be carry-over from other donors' samples.

In its sample, this clonotype was seen many times. The chain combines TRBV29-1 with TRBJ1-1; 8 nucleotides match TRBD1. This CDR3 comprises 14 residues. Trimming cost V 7 bases and J 0 bases; bases outside gene matches: 7. Per germline, CDR1 SQVTM and CDR2 ANQGSEA. This CDR3 reads CSARGTGMNTEAFF. CDR3 DNA: TGCAGCGCCCGGGGGACAGGTATGAACACTGAAGCTTTCTTT.

This clonotype was detected many times. The rearrangement uses TRBV5-1 and TRBJ2-7; TRBD1 is a possible D gene (5 bases). V was clipped by 6 bases and J by 3 bases, with 13 bases between them. The germline gives CDR1 SGHRS, CDR2 YFSETQ. This CDR3 has 13 amino acids. The CDR3 sequence is CASKGETYYEQYF. CDR3 bases: TGCGCCAGCAAAGGGGAAACCTACTACGAGCAGTACTTC.

A word on this clonotype: This may stem from a read error, because a much larger clone lies one nucleotide away. This chain connects TRBV20-1 to TRBJ2-7, with D possibly matching TRBD1 (7 bases). Between the trimmed V and J ends, which lost 1 base and 3 bases, there was a span of 19 bases. CDR3 length: 16 residues. CDR1 and CDR2 (germline): DFQATT, SNEGSKA (reference sequence). CDR3 residues: CSARAPRQGGIYEQYF. The CDR3 coding sequence is TGCAGTGCTAGAGCCCCCCGACAGGGAGGAATCTACGAGCAGTACTTC.

Ten or more counts support this clonotype. The CDR3 loop is CAISEGGRRDTQYF. The CDR3 DNA is TGTGCCATCAGTGAAGGGGGGCGACGAGATACGCAGTATTTT. The chain recombines TRBV10-3 with TRBJ2-3; perhaps D is TRBD1 or TRBD2 (6 bases each). Germline CDR1 reads ENHRY; CDR2 reads SYGVKD. This CDR3 region has 14 residues. Trimming shortened V by 3 bases and J by 5 bases, and 12 bases separated the two germline ends.

This clonotype was observed at least ten times. V and J are TRBV6-5 and TRBJ2-3; 8 bases align to TRBD2. V shed 3 bases and J 1 base; nucleotides not matched to a gene: 3. CDR3 size: 15 residues. Germline V gene data show CDR1 as MNHEY and CDR2 as SVGAGI. CDR3 region: CASSYTGGRTDTQYF. Here the CDR3 DNA reads TGTGCCAGCAGTTATACGGGGGGGCGCACAGATACGCAGTATTTT.

This clonotype was found many times. This chain links TRBV20-1 with TRBJ2-3; D unclear. The CDR3 has 12 amino acids. Trimming took 3 bases from V and 2 from J, leaving 6 bases between them. Germline CDR1 is DFQATT and CDR2 is SNEGSKA (reference sequence). The CDR3 nucleotides are TGCAGTGCTAGGGCTTCCACAGATACGCAGTATTTT. Protein product: CSARASTDTQYF.

The chain couples TRBV6-2 or TRBV6-3 to TRBJ1-4; 9 bases fit TRBD1. The CDR3 totals 14 residues. Germline assignment: CDR1 MNHEY and CDR2 SVGEGT. The ends lost 5 bases at V and 5 bases at J; junction bases unmatched: 3. The CDR3 reads CASSLGTGNEKLFF. CDR3 nucleotide sequence: TGTGCCAGCAGTCTCGGGACAGGGAATGAAAAACTGTTTTTT.

The V call is TRBV2, the J call TRBJ2-6; D is uncertain. The germline V gene has CDR1 SNHLY and CDR2 FYNNEI. The CDR3 extends over 16 amino acids. Trimming removed 10 bases from V and 0 bases from J, with 16 bases in between. The CDR3 here is CATPPGTRSGANVLTF. Written as DNA, the CDR3 is TGTGCCACCCCCCCAGGAACACGCTCTGGGGCCAACGTCCTGACTTTC.